The rows below give T cell receptor beta chains drawn from one sample of a study of post-analysis software for immune sequencing data. TCRdb re-called the PCR reads with MiXCR, one entry per CDR3 protein. This table has around 700,000 distinct CDR3 sequences, approximately 60% appearing once. Sequencing input: blood. These receptors all come from a girl aged 2 to 9 with multiple sclerosis. Each CDR3 is given with its conserved first and last residue. The D gene is left open where the match is weak. Some rows mark clone size as missing; the rest say once, few, many or name a class of expanded clone.

J gene: TRBJ2-5; D gene: -; clone size: -; V gene: TRBV12-3/TRBV12-4; CDR3 DNA: TGTGCCAGCAGTTTTGGGCTGGGCGACAAGCAGTACTTC; CDR3 protein: CASSFGLGDKQYF
J gene: TRBJ1-2; D gene: TRBD1; clone size: -; V gene: TRBV9; CDR3 DNA: TGTGCCAGCAGCGCGGGACAGGGTTTACTGAGCTATGGCTACACCTTC; CDR3 protein: CASSAGQGLLSYGYTF
J gene: TRBJ2-1; D gene: TRBD2; clone size: -; V gene: TRBV20-1; CDR3 DNA: TGCAGTGTGGATACTAGCGGGAGGGCCCTGGGTGAGCAGTTCTTC; CDR3 protein: CSVDTSGRALGEQFF
J gene: TRBJ2-3; D gene: TRBD2; clone size: -; V gene: TRBV20-1; CDR3 DNA: TGCAGTACTGGACTAGACGCGCAGTATTTT; CDR3 protein: CSTGLDAQYF
J gene: TRBJ1-1; D gene: TRBD1; clone size: -; V gene: TRBV5-1; CDR3 DNA: TGCGCCAGCAGCTTGGCCGGGACAGGGAACACTGAAGCTTTCTTT; CDR3 protein: CASSLAGTGNTEAFF
J gene: TRBJ2-5; D gene: -; clone size: once; V gene: TRBV6-2/TRBV6-3; CDR3 DNA: TGTGCCAGCAGTTTTGCTTCGATTCGGCGGGGAAAAGAGACCCAGTACTTC; CDR3 protein: CASSFASIRRGKETQYF
J gene: TRBJ1-6; D gene: -; clone size: -; V gene: TRBV4-3; CDR3 DNA: TGCGCCAGCAGCCAGGGAGGGGCAAGCTCCTATAATTCACCCCTCCACTTT; CDR3 protein: CASSQGGASSYNSPLHF
J gene: TRBJ1-1; D gene: TRBD1; clone size: once; V gene: TRBV7-2; CDR3 DNA: TGTGCCAGCAGCTTTAACAGGGGGCAGGGGAACACTGAAGCTTTCTTT; CDR3 protein: CASSFNRGQGNTEAFF
J gene: TRBJ2-7; D gene: TRBD1; clone size: -; V gene: TRBV7-9; CDR3 DNA: TGTGCCAGCAGCGAGACAGGGTTGGATCAGTACTTC; CDR3 protein: CASSETGLDQYF
J gene: TRBJ1-6; D gene: -; clone size: -; V gene: TRBV5-1; CDR3 DNA: TGCGCCAGCAGCTTGGACGCGACAGGCCGTATATCTTCACCCCTCCACTTT; CDR3 protein: CASSLDATGRISSPLHF
J gene: TRBJ2-1; D gene: TRBD2; clone size: -; V gene: TRBV7-2; CDR3 DNA: TGTGCCAGCAGCCGGACTAGAAGGCAGTTCTTC; CDR3 protein: CASSRTRRQFF
J gene: TRBJ2-1; D gene: -; clone size: few; V gene: TRBV7-2; CDR3 DNA: TGTGCCAGCAGCTTACGACAGACGGATGAGCAGTTCTTC; CDR3 protein: CASSLRQTDEQFF
J gene: TRBJ2-1; D gene: TRBD2; clone size: -; V gene: TRBV20-1; CDR3 DNA: TGCAGTGCCCACGGACTAGCGGCGAGGTACAATGAGCAGTTCTTC; CDR3 protein: CSAHGLAARYNEQFF
J gene: TRBJ2-2; D gene: TRBD1; clone size: -; V gene: TRBV20-1; CDR3 DNA: TGCAGTGCTAGAAGGACAGGGGGCTTCTCCGGGGAGCTGTTTTTT; CDR3 protein: CSARRTGGFSGELFF
J gene: TRBJ1-1; D gene: -; clone size: -; V gene: TRBV6-6; CDR3 DNA: TGTGCCAGCAGTTCGACAGCTCTGAGCACTGAAGCTTTCTTT; CDR3 protein: CASSSTALSTEAFF
J gene: TRBJ1-3; D gene: -; clone size: once; V gene: TRBV15; CDR3 DNA: TGTGCCACCAGCAGAGGGCCCAGAGGGAATGGAAACACCATATATTTT; CDR3 protein: CATSRGPRGNGNTIYF
J gene: TRBJ1-2; D gene: TRBD1; clone size: -; V gene: TRBV25-1; CDR3 DNA: TGTGCCAGCAGTGAATGGGGACAGGTCGACTATGGCTACACCTTC; CDR3 protein: CASSEWGQVDYGYTF
J gene: TRBJ2-5; D gene: -; clone size: -; V gene: TRBV20-1; CDR3 DNA: TGCAGTGCCCCCGCTTTAGGAGGCCAAGAGACCCAGTACTTC; CDR3 protein: CSAPALGGQETQYF
J gene: TRBJ2-3; D gene: -; clone size: -; V gene: TRBV7-9; CDR3 DNA: TGTGCCAGCAGCTTATTAGCGTCTAGCACAGATACGCAGTATTTT; CDR3 protein: CASSLLASSTDTQYF
J gene: TRBJ2-6; D gene: -; clone size: -; V gene: TRBV2; CDR3 DNA: TGTGCCAGCGTCAGAATCTCTGGGGCCAACGTCCTGACTTTC; CDR3 protein: CASVRISGANVLTF
J gene: TRBJ2-5; D gene: TRBD1; clone size: -; V gene: TRBV10-3; CDR3 DNA: TGTGCCATCAGTGACTCAACAGGGGCTAGAGAGACCCAGTACTTC; CDR3 protein: CAISDSTGARETQYF
J gene: TRBJ2-7; D gene: TRBD2; clone size: -; V gene: TRBV15; CDR3 DNA: TGTGCCAACTTAAAATCTTCTAGCGGAGGGTATCCCCCTTCATCCTACGAGCAGTACTTC; CDR3 protein: CANLKSSSGGYPPSSYEQYF
J gene: TRBJ2-7; D gene: -; clone size: -; V gene: TRBV20-1; CDR3 DNA: TGCAGTGCTAGATGGCTCCCCAACTCCTACGAGCAGTACTTC; CDR3 protein: CSARWLPNSYEQYF
J gene: TRBJ1-1; D gene: TRBD1; clone size: -; V gene: TRBV11-2; CDR3 DNA: TGTGCCAGCAATAGGGACAGGGGCTCTGAAGCTTTCTTT; CDR3 protein: CASNRDRGSEAFF
J gene: TRBJ1-5; D gene: -; clone size: -; V gene: TRBV4-3; CDR3 DNA: TGCGCCAGCAGCCTAAGCTTAGGGGGTAGCAATCAGCCCCAGCATTTT; CDR3 protein: CASSLSLGGSNQPQHF
J gene: TRBJ2-5; D gene: TRBD1; clone size: -; V gene: TRBV7-3; CDR3 DNA: TGTGCCAGCAGCTTAACCGGACAGGGAAGAGAGACCCAGTACTTC; CDR3 protein: CASSLTGQGRETQYF
J gene: TRBJ2-4; D gene: -; clone size: -; V gene: TRBV20-1; CDR3 DNA: TGCAGTGCTAGAGCCCTACGTCTAGCCAAAAACATTCAGTACTTC; CDR3 protein: CSARALRLAKNIQYF
J gene: TRBJ2-1; D gene: TRBD2; clone size: -; V gene: TRBV24-1; CDR3 DNA: TGTGCCACCAGTGATCCGGGACTAGCGGGGAGGGAGCAGTTCTTC; CDR3 protein: CATSDPGLAGREQFF
J gene: TRBJ2-7; D gene: TRBD2; clone size: -; V gene: TRBV7-9; CDR3 DNA: TGTGCCAGCAGCGGGGTAGCGGGAGGTACCTACGAGCAGTACTTC; CDR3 protein: CASSGVAGGTYEQYF
J gene: TRBJ2-3; D gene: -; clone size: -; V gene: TRBV7-2; CDR3 DNA: TGTGCCAGCAGCTTTGGCCTCTTATGGGTTAGCACAGATACGCAGTATTTT; CDR3 protein: CASSFGLLWVSTDTQYF
J gene: TRBJ1-6; D gene: -; clone size: -; V gene: TRBV11-1; CDR3 DNA: TGTGCCAGCAGCTCAGAGATCTTTGGGGCGGATCCCAGCTCCTATAATTCACCCCTCCACTTT; CDR3 protein: CASSSEIFGADPSSYNSPLHF
J gene: TRBJ2-1; D gene: TRBD2; clone size: -; V gene: TRBV5-1; CDR3 DNA: TGCGCCAGCAGCCTGACTAGCGGGGGGCTGCATGAGCAGTTCTTC; CDR3 protein: CASSLTSGGLHEQFF
J gene: TRBJ2-7; D gene: -; clone size: -; V gene: TRBV12-3/TRBV12-4; CDR3 DNA: TGTGCCAGCAGCCTACCAGCTCATGGGCTCGAGCAGTACTTC; CDR3 protein: CASSLPAHGLEQYF
J gene: TRBJ2-7; D gene: -; clone size: few; V gene: TRBV20-1; CDR3 DNA: TGCAGTGCCCCAGGACGTCTCTACGAGCAGTACTTC; CDR3 protein: CSAPGRLYEQYF
J gene: TRBJ1-5; D gene: TRBD1; clone size: -; V gene: TRBV7-9; CDR3 DNA: TGTGCCAGCAGCTTAGGCTCAGGGGGCGGTCAGCCCCAGCATTTT; CDR3 protein: CASSLGSGGGQPQHF
J gene: TRBJ1-5; D gene: -; clone size: -; V gene: TRBV20-1; CDR3 DNA: TGCAGTGCTAGAGATTTCCAGGGCGCCTTGAGCAATCAGCCCCAGCATTTT; CDR3 protein: CSARDFQGALSNQPQHF
J gene: TRBJ2-1; D gene: TRBD1; clone size: -; V gene: TRBV12-3/TRBV12-4; CDR3 DNA: TGTGCCAGCAAAGTACAGGGGGCTCGGAATGAGCAGTTCTTC; CDR3 protein: CASKVQGARNEQFF
J gene: TRBJ2-7; D gene: TRBD2; clone size: -; V gene: TRBV7-2; CDR3 DNA: TGTGCCAGCAGCTTAGTTGGGAGCGGGAGGGCCTGCGAGCAGTACTTC; CDR3 protein: CASSLVGSGRACEQYF
J gene: TRBJ2-5; D gene: TRBD2; clone size: -; V gene: TRBV20-1; CDR3 DNA: TGCAGTGCTAGTCATGCTAGCGGAACGATTGAGACCCAGTACTTC; CDR3 protein: CSASHASGTIETQYF
J gene: TRBJ2-1; D gene: -; clone size: -; V gene: TRBV7-2; CDR3 DNA: TGTGCCAGCAGCTTAGCAGCATGGAATGAGCAGTTCTTC; CDR3 protein: CASSLAAWNEQFF
J gene: TRBJ1-4; D gene: -; clone size: -; V gene: TRBV27; CDR3 DNA: TGTGCCAGCGCACAAATTACTAATGAAAAACTGTTTTTT; CDR3 protein: CASAQITNEKLFF
J gene: TRBJ2-5; D gene: TRBD2; clone size: -; V gene: TRBV4-2; CDR3 DNA: TGTGCCAGCAGCCAAGATTACCAGCGGGGGGGACAAGAGACCCAGTACTTC; CDR3 protein: CASSQDYQRGGQETQYF
J gene: TRBJ2-7; D gene: -; clone size: -; V gene: TRBV6-2/TRBV6-3; CDR3 DNA: TGTGCCAGCAGATTAACAGGGACCTACGAGCAGTACTTC; CDR3 protein: CASRLTGTYEQYF
J gene: TRBJ2-6; D gene: TRBD1; clone size: few; V gene: TRBV12-3/TRBV12-4; CDR3 DNA: TGTGCCAGCAGTCATATGACAGGGCCTGGGGCCAACGTCCTGACTTTC; CDR3 protein: CASSHMTGPGANVLTF
J gene: TRBJ1-2; D gene: TRBD1; clone size: -; V gene: TRBV7-9; CDR3 DNA: TGTGCCAGCAGCTTTGGCCAGGGGGAGAACTATGGCTACACCTTC; CDR3 protein: CASSFGQGENYGYTF
J gene: TRBJ2-3; D gene: TRBD2; clone size: once; V gene: TRBV12-3/TRBV12-4; CDR3 DNA: TGTGCCAGCAGTCCCGGGGAGGGGCATCGAAATACGCAGTATTTT; CDR3 protein: CASSPGEGHRNTQYF
J gene: TRBJ2-3; D gene: -; clone size: -; V gene: TRBV6-2/TRBV6-3; CDR3 DNA: TGTGCCAGCAGAGACCTAGGGGGCACAGATACGCAGTATTTT; CDR3 protein: CASRDLGGTDTQYF
J gene: TRBJ1-1; D gene: -; clone size: few; V gene: TRBV29-1; CDR3 DNA: TGCAGCGTTGCTCAGAACACTGAAGCTTTCTTT; CDR3 protein: CSVAQNTEAFF